Listed below are T cell receptor beta chains from one sample, sequenced in a study of tumor-infiltrating lymphocytes in primary liver carcinoma. TCRdb processed the multiplex PCR reads anew with MiXCR; each CDR3 protein has one entry. The sample yields roughly 22,000 distinct CDR3 sequences, 80% seen once. What was sequenced was liver tumor tissue from sampling region 2. These TCRs come from a woman in her 30s with primary liver carcinoma and hepatitis B virus infection. Each CDR3 is given with its conserved first and last residue. Fields, in order: CDR3 protein, J gene, V gene.

CDR3aa: CANRYTGGTAEAFF; j_gene: TRBJ1-1; v_gene: TRBV11-2
CDR3aa: CSVRTSGSWGDTQYF; j_gene: TRBJ2-5; v_gene: TRBV29-1
CDR3aa: CVSRRDAGSSYNEQFF; j_gene: TRBJ2-1; v_gene: TRBV4-3
CDR3aa: CAWCVWREVIEHYF; j_gene: TRBJ2-7; v_gene: TRBV30
CDR3aa: CASSSGAGVSTYTQYF; j_gene: TRBJ2-3; v_gene: TRBV7-9
CDR3aa: CASSLRRGGLNEAFF; j_gene: TRBJ1-1; v_gene: TRBV11-2
CDR3aa: CASSQDRAGWRGYTF; j_gene: TRBJ1-2; v_gene: TRBV14
CDR3aa: CASRTYPGSEGTQYF; j_gene: TRBJ2-5; v_gene: TRBV12-3/TRBV12-4
CDR3aa: CAGSLAFVFGGYIF; j_gene: TRBJ1-2; v_gene: TRBV11-2
CDR3aa: CASSGTSGRSSCNEHFF; j_gene: TRBJ2-1; v_gene: TRBV12-3/TRBV12-4
CDR3aa: CASSLNYGYEQNF; j_gene: TRBJ2-7; v_gene: TRBV12-3/TRBV12-4
CDR3aa: CASGRLVGGGYDQFF; j_gene: TRBJ2-1; v_gene: TRBV11-3
CDR3aa: CASSYEHLGQGGSREQYF; j_gene: TRBJ2-7; v_gene: TRBV4-2
CDR3aa: CASSDQGNTDAFF; j_gene: TRBJ1-1; v_gene: TRBV2
CDR3aa: CAISELETGADTQYF; j_gene: TRBJ2-3; v_gene: TRBV10-3
CDR3aa: CARSLEMGRLNEAFF; j_gene: TRBJ1-1; v_gene: TRBV11-2
CDR3aa: CAISSPRAGGPNTGELFF; j_gene: TRBJ2-2; v_gene: TRBV11-2
CDR3aa: CASSTRTSGAYNEQFF; j_gene: TRBJ2-1; v_gene: TRBV13
CDR3aa: CAILQSSTQGYKQCF; j_gene: TRBJ2-7; v_gene: TRBV12-3/TRBV12-4
CDR3aa: CASSPREIETRYF; j_gene: TRBJ2-5; v_gene: TRBV11-2
CDR3aa: CTSSLGARGPGVTQYF; j_gene: TRBJ2-3; v_gene: TRBV7-8
CDR3aa: CASSYKDNRSYEQCF; j_gene: TRBJ2-7; v_gene: TRBV6-5
CDR3aa: CSARDPIFGGREQYF; j_gene: TRBJ2-7; v_gene: TRBV20-1
CDR3aa: CVSSEYVGSQHYF; j_gene: TRBJ2-7; v_gene: TRBV25-1
CDR3aa: CASSRQSSNAGELFF; j_gene: TRBJ2-2; v_gene: TRBV19
CDR3aa: CACRYTGGRAEALF; j_gene: TRBJ1-1; v_gene: TRBV11-2
CDR3aa: CASSPDRQPNTGELSF; j_gene: TRBJ2-2; v_gene: TRBV14
CDR3aa: CVRSRLAGGGGYEQFF; j_gene: TRBJ2-1; v_gene: TRBV11-3
CDR3aa: CASGQDLGARETQYF; j_gene: TRBJ2-5; v_gene: TRBV4-2
CDR3aa: CSARPPGADSDTQYF; j_gene: TRBJ2-3; v_gene: TRBV20-1
CDR3aa: CASTTDRRLTQYF; j_gene: TRBJ2-5; v_gene: TRBV6-5
CDR3aa: CASSQTVAGAGDEQFF; j_gene: TRBJ2-1; v_gene: TRBV4-3
CDR3aa: CASSIYPRSEEIQYF; j_gene: TRBJ2-5; v_gene: TRBV12-3/TRBV12-4
CDR3aa: CVSSETPHGGAANTGELFF; j_gene: TRBJ2-2; v_gene: TRBV6-1
CDR3aa: CASRDQANTEAFF; j_gene: TRBJ1-1; v_gene: TRBV2
CDR3aa: CASSPDPQLNTGEQFF; j_gene: TRBJ2-2; v_gene: TRBV11-2
CDR3aa: CARSLAGAGYGIQYF; j_gene: TRBJ2-4; v_gene: TRBV11-1
CDR3aa: CASSFNGQGQETQYF; j_gene: TRBJ2-5; v_gene: TRBV5-1
CDR3aa: CANSQDTHSLPYERYF; j_gene: TRBJ2-7; v_gene: TRBV4-3
CDR3aa: CSVLSRRTCEAFF; j_gene: TRBJ1-1; v_gene: TRBV29-1